The next 21 T cell receptor beta chains were all read from a single sample in a study of blood T cell repertoires in COVID-19. Here immunoSEQ multiplex PCR was the method, and the copy in TCRdb shows in-frame clones only, minus some. The profile shows roughly 500,000 clones, roughly 88% of them singletons. Sample: PBMCs or T cells enriched from blood (not recorded which). The source of these receptors is a woman in her thirties or forties who had recovered from COVID-19.

The chain has TRBV30 and TRBJ2-7, with 11 bases fitting TRBD2. The V and J ends lost 3 bases and 4 bases, in that order; junction bases with no gene match: 8. The CDR3 has 15 residues. CDR1 is GTSNPN, CDR2 SVGIG, per germline (reference sequence). The DNA for the CDR3 is TGTGCCTGGAGCGGACTAGCGGGTATGAGGTACGAGCAGTACTTC. Residues: CAWSGLAGMRYEQYF.

The genes are TRBV6-5 and TRBJ1-1; D not resolved. The CDR3 is 11 residues long. Germline values: CDR1 MNHEY, CDR2 SVGAGI. The V end was cut by 2 bases, the J end by 10 bases, with 8 bases between. This CDR3 is CASSYGSGAFF. In DNA, the CDR3 is TGTGCCAGCAGTTACGGGTCAGGAGCTTTCTTT.

The chain has TRBV12-5 and TRBJ2-5; possibly TRBD1 for D (6 bases). CDR3 length: 15 residues. From germline, CDR1 is LGHNT and CDR2 FRNRAP. The V gene lost 7 bases and the J gene lost 5 bases, with 20 bases spanning the gap. CDR3 sequence (DNA): TGTGCTAGTGCGCGGCCTTTGGGGGCCGGTGAGACCCAGTACTTC. Its protein is CASARPLGAGETQYF. The variable domain in full, completed from reference TRBV12-5 and TRBJ2-5, reads DARVTQTPRHKVTEMGQEVTMRCQPILGHNTVFWYRQTMMQGLELLAYFRNRAPLDDSGMPKDRFSAEMPDATLATLKIQPSEPRDSAVYFCASARPLGAGETQYFGPGTRLLVL.

This rearrangement joins TRBV4-2 to TRBJ1-6; 10 nucleotides agree with TRBD1. Germline trimming cut 0 bases from V and 9 bases from J; bases unmatched to any gene: 5. Germline CDR1 is LGHNA and CDR2 is YNFKEQ. The length of the CDR3 is 16 residues. Written as DNA, the CDR3 is TGTGCCAGCAGCCAAGACGGGACAGGGGTGGGTTCACCCCTCCACTTT. This sequence encodes CASSQDGTGVGSPLHF.

The chain joins TRBV7-8 to TRBJ1-3; tentative D call: TRBD1 (5 bases). The CDR3 has 15 residues. Germline lookup yields CDR1 SGHVS and CDR2 FQNEAQ. V was trimmed by 1 base and J by 4 bases, leaving 11 bases between them. The CDR3 sequence: CASSLGAGRGNTIYF. Written as DNA, the CDR3 is TGTGCCAGCAGCTTAGGTGCAGGGCGCGGAAACACCATATATTTT.

The rearrangement joins TRBV27 to TRBJ1-5, with a tentative D call TRBD1 (5 bases). CDR1 is MNHEY, CDR2 SMNVEV, per germline (reference sequence). This CDR3 comprises 15 residues. V was cut by 3 bases and J by 11 bases, with 20 bases left in between. The CDR3 sequence is CASSLRGPWGEAQHF. CDR3 bases: TGTGCCAGCAGTTTGCGGGGACCCTGGGGGGAAGCCCAGCATTTT.

The V call is TRBV12-3 or TRBV12-4, the J call TRBJ1-4, with D unresolved. The V end was cut by 6 bases, the J end by 8 bases, with 13 bases between. This CDR3 comprises 13 residues. DNA for the CDR3: TGTGCCAGCAGCCTTCAGGTTTGGGAAAAACTGTTTTTT. Translation gives CASSLQVWEKLFF.

The chain links TRBV9 to TRBJ2-3, with a weak D call TRBD1 (5 bases). The CDR3 length is 17 residues. Trimming took off 0 bases at V and 0 bases at J, with 14 bases between the two ends. Germline-derived CDR1 and CDR2 are SGDLS and YYNGEE. The CDR3 region is CASSVGGLATSTDTQYF. The CDR3 DNA is TGTGCCAGCAGCGTAGGGGGCCTGGCTACTAGCACAGATACGCAGTATTTT.

The chain couples TRBV4-1 to TRBJ2-1, with 16 positions matching TRBD2. Germline-derived CDR1 and CDR2 are MGHRA and YSYEKL. The CDR3 has 16 residues. Germline trimming cut 4 bases from V and 12 bases from J; bases unmatched to any gene: 9. DNA for the CDR3: TGCGCCAGCAGCCCGTCCGGGACTAGCGGGAGGGTTGTGCAGTTCTTC. Its translation is CASSPSGTSGRVVQFF.

J is TRBJ1-1 and V is TRBV15, with 8 bases that match TRBD1. Germline V gives CDR1 LNHNV, CDR2 YYDKDF (reference sequence). V trimming: 6 bases; J trimming: 0 bases; junction bases outside the gene matches: 6. This CDR3 is built from 15 residues. CDR3 DNA: TGTGCCACCAGTCCGGGACAGGCGATGAACACTGAAGCTTTCTTT. Amino acids: CATSPGQAMNTEAFF. The full variable domain, in which reference TRBV15 and TRBJ1-1 provide the parts outside the CDR3, is DAMVIQNPRYQVTQFGKPVTLSCSQTLNHNVMYWYQQKSSQAPKLLFHYYDKDFNNEADTPDNFQSRRPNTSFCFLDIRSPGLGDTAMYLCATSPGQAMNTEAFFGQGTRLTVV.

The chain joins TRBV6-6 to TRBJ2-7; maybe TRBD2 (6 bases). Germline V gene sequence: CDR1 MNHNY, CDR2 SVGAGI (reference sequence). Deletions cut 5 bases from V and 0 bases from J, with 11 bases between. CDR3 size: 14 residues. The CDR3 sequence is CASSVAVSSYEQYF. The CDR3 DNA is TGTGCCAGCAGTGTAGCGGTAAGCTCCTACGAGCAGTACTTC.

This chain joins TRBV12-3 or TRBV12-4 and TRBJ1-2, with 8 bases lining up with TRBD1. V lost 7 bases and J lost 3; bases outside the gene matches: 4. There are 13 residues in the CDR3. This chain's CDR3 is CASTQTGDYGYTF. CDR3 DNA: TGTGCCAGCACCCAGACAGGGGACTATGGCTACACCTTC.

The J gene is TRBJ1-4, the V gene TRBV5-5; possibly TRBD1 for D (5 bases). There are 15 residues in the CDR3. Between the trimmed V and J ends, which lost 0 bases and 3 bases, there was a span of 9 bases. CDR1 and CDR2 from the germline V gene are SGHKS and YYEKEE (reference sequence). CDR3: CASSLAGLSNEKLFF. The DNA of the CDR3 is TGTGCCAGCAGCTTGGCGGGACTGTCTAATGAAAAACTGTTTTTT. The variable domain in full, with the rest retrieved from reference TRBV5-5 and TRBJ1-4, is DAGVTQSPTHLIKTRGQQVTLRCSPISGHKSVSWYQQVLGQGPQFIFQYYEKEERGRGNFPDRFSARQFPNYSSELNVNALLLGDSALYLCASSLAGLSNEKLFFGSGTQLSVL.

The chain employs TRBV5-4 and TRBJ2-5; 8 nucleotides line up with TRBD2. After removal of 4 bases from V and 6 bases from J, the junction contained 8 bases not matched to a gene. The CDR3 length is 14 residues. Germline V CDR1 and CDR2: SGHNT, YYREEE (reference sequence). The CDR3 protein is CASSPGGGTKTQYF. In nucleotides, the CDR3 is TGTGCCAGCAGCCCGGGGGGGGGCACGAAGACCCAGTACTTC.

The CDR3 DNA sequence: TGTGCCAGCAGCTTAGCAGTGAGGGCACTACAAGAGACCCAGTACTTC. Residues: CASSLAVRALQETQYF. J is TRBJ2-5 and V is TRBV7-2; TRBD2 might be the D (5 bases). Trimming took 0 bases from V and 2 from J, leaving 13 bases between them. Looked up from germline, CDR1 is SGHTA and CDR2 is FQGNSA. This CDR3 spans 16 amino acids.

The chain uses TRBV10-3 and TRBJ1-2; 8 positions agree with TRBD1. Germline V CDR1 and CDR2: ENHRY, SYGVKD. The ends lost 7 bases at V and 5 bases at J; junction bases unmatched: 9. The CDR3 is 14 amino acids. The CDR3, as DNA: TGTGCCATCAACGAACAGGGGGAGCCTTATGGCTACACCTTC. It encodes CAINEQGEPYGYTF.

The V and J genes are TRBV21-1 and TRBJ1-5. TRBV21-1 is designated a pseudogene. CDR3 length equals 14 residues. CDR3 sequence: CASSNRVVDQPQHF. CDR3 coding DNA: TGTGCCAGCAGCAACCGGGTGGTAGATCAGCCCCAGCATTTT.

The chain has TRBV7-6 and TRBJ2-5, with TRBD1 matching 7 bases. Germline loops: CDR1 SGHVS, CDR2 FNYEAQ. The ends lost 5 bases at V and 4 bases at J; junction bases unmatched: 7. CDR3 size: 14 residues. The CDR3, as DNA: TGTGCCAGCAGCCAAGACAGGGTGGGAGAGACCCAGTACTTC. This gives the protein CASSQDRVGETQYF. Using reference TRBV7-6 and TRBJ2-5 for the parts outside the CDR3, the full variable domain is GAGVSQSPRYKVTKRGQDVALRCDPISGHVSLYWYRQALGQGPEFLTYFNYEAQQDKSGLPNDRFSAERPEGSISTLTIQRTEQRDSAMYRCASSQDRVGETQYFGPGTRLLVL.

The chain couples TRBV5-1 to TRBJ1-1; TRBD1 agrees at 8 bases. J was trimmed by 5 bases and V by 4 bases; bases with no gene match: 7. The CDR3 runs 14 residues. Germline assignment: CDR1 SGHRS and CDR2 YFSETQ. CDR3 sequence (DNA): TGCGCCAGCAGCGACGGACAGGGTCATACTGAAGCTTTCTTT. Encoded protein: CASSDGQGHTEAFF.

This chain links TRBV5-1 with TRBJ1-3; D gene uncertain. V was clipped by 1 base and J by 1 base, with 12 bases between them. This CDR3 has 16 residues. CDR1 and CDR2 (germline): SGHRS, YFSETQ. This CDR3 is CASSLYPGRSGNTIYF. The CDR3 DNA reads TGCGCCAGCAGCTTGTATCCGGGTAGGTCTGGAAACACCATATATTTT.

V usage is TRBV5-1 and J usage is TRBJ2-7, with 8 nucleotides matching TRBD2. Germline lookup yields CDR1 SGHRS and CDR2 YFSETQ. The CDR3 extends over 16 amino acids. V lost 0 bases to trimming and J lost 3 bases; unmatched junction nucleotides: 8. The CDR3 nucleotides read TGCGCCAGCAGCTTGGAAAGCGGGAGAGGTCTCTACGAGCAGTACTTC. It specifies CASSLESGRGLYEQYF.